This TCR beta chain was obtained from a study of beta chain features in type 1 diabetes. Sequencing targeted expressed TCRB transcripts, as all isolated RNA had been reverse transcribed. Profiled with immunoSEQ multiplex PCR; TCRdb holds only in-frame clones, not every one. The top ten clones hold around 0.02% of a sample with 900,000 or so clones, 17% of them seen once. Germline CDR1 SQVTM, CDR2 ANQGSEA. The J segment lost 2 bases and the V segment lost 8 bases, leaving 9 bases of the junction unmatched. The CDR3 consists of 14 residues. Sample: naive CD4+ T cells from blood. The J gene is TRBJ2-1, the V gene TRBV29-1; 7 nucleotides match TRBD2. The sequence was obtained from a woman between 18 and 29 years old in good health. The CDR3 reads CSSRPGLTYNEQFF. The CDR3 bases are TGCAGCTCCAGGCCGGGACTAACCTACAATGAGCAGTTCTTC.